A selection of T cell receptor beta chains follows, all from one sample in a study of Graves' ophthalmopathy and Graves' hyperthyroidism. TCRdb reanalysed the multiplex PCR reads using MiXCR and keeps one entry per CDR3 protein. The sample has 900,000 to 1,200,000 distinct CDR3 sequences; roughly 35% are singletons. The specimen was peripheral blood or thyroid tissue (not recorded which). These receptors all come from an adult man with Graves' hyperthyroidism. The CDR3 runs from the conserved cysteine through the conserved F or W. A D gene is named only where the DNA matches it firmly. The listing skips clone size in some rows; elsewhere it reads once, few, many or a size class.

TRBV29-1	TRBJ1-1	few	.	TGCAGCGCCCATGAAGCTTTCTTT	CSAHEAFF
TRBV9	TRBJ1-6	many	.	TGTGCCAGCAGCCCGAGACAGAGCTCCTATAATTCACCCCTCCACTTT	CASSPRQSSYNSPLHF
TRBV4-1	TRBJ2-5	few	.	TGCGCCAGCAGCCAAGTATTCGGGGTTGGGGAGACCCAGTACTTC	CASSQVFGVGETQYF
TRBV2	TRBJ1-5	many	.	TGTGCCAGCAGTGATAGGGGGGCACAGGGTGCCCAGCATTTT	CASSDRGAQGAQHF
TRBV4-1	TRBJ1-2	.	.	TGCGCCAGCAGCCAAGGAGGCCCGTGGGGGGGCTACACCTTC	CASSQGGPWGGYTF
TRBV20-1	TRBJ1-1	.	.	TGCAGTGCTAGCCTCCCAGGGAACACTGAAGCTTTCTTT	CSASLPGNTEAFF
TRBV10-3	TRBJ1-1	many	.	TGTGCCATCAGTGAGTCAAAGGGATCGAACACTGAAGCTTTCTTT	CAISESKGSNTEAFF
TRBV7-2	TRBJ1-5	many	TRBD1	TGTGCCAGCAGCTCGGACAGGGTTGGCGATCAGCCCCAGCATTTT	CASSSDRVGDQPQHF
TRBV20-1	TRBJ2-5	many	.	TGCAGTGAACACCGGCCCCAAGAGACCCAGTACTTC	CSEHRPQETQYF
TRBV9	TRBJ1-5	.	TRBD1	TGTGCCAGCAGCGCCACCGGGACAGGGTTGCACGAGCATTTT	CASSATGTGLHEHF
TRBV10-3	TRBJ2-5	.	TRBD2	TGTGCCATCAGTGACCCAATCTTTACTAGCGGGGGCTTAGAGACCCAGTACTTC	CAISDPIFTSGGLETQYF
TRBV4-2	TRBJ1-3	.	.	TGTGCCAGCAGCCAAGCATTCGCCAGCTCTGGAAACACCATATATTTT	CASSQAFASSGNTIYF
TRBV2	TRBJ2-5	many	.	TGTGCCAGCAGTGGAGTTGGGGGGCCTTGGGAGACCCAGTACTTC	CASSGVGGPWETQYF
TRBV25-1	TRBJ2-2	once	.	TGTGCCAGCACTAACAGGAAAAACACCGGGGAGCTGTTTTTT	CASTNRKNTGELFF
TRBV5-6	TRBJ1-5	few	TRBD1	TGTGCCAGCAGCTTGGCCGACAGGGGTCAGCCCCAGCATTTT	CASSLADRGQPQHF
TRBV7-8	TRBJ2-2	.	.	TGTGCCAGCAGCTTCCGAGCGGTGAACACCGGGGAGCTGTTTTTT	CASSFRAVNTGELFF
TRBV24-1	TRBJ2-2	many	TRBD2	TGTGCCACGGGACTAGCGGGGGCGACCGGGGAGCTGTTTTTT	CATGLAGATGELFF
TRBV7-9	TRBJ2-5	.	TRBD1	TGTGCCACCAGCGGTGGGACAGGGAGGGAGGAGACCCAGTACTTC	CATSGGTGREETQYF
TRBV5-8	TRBJ2-5	many	.	TGTGCCAGCAGCCCGTACGGACGGTCCCAGTACTTC	CASSPYGRSQYF
TRBV12-3/TRBV12-4	TRBJ1-1	few	.	TGTGCCAGCAGTTTAGATATAGGCCCGTGGGAGAACACTGAAGCTTTCTTT	CASSLDIGPWENTEAFF
TRBV6-6	TRBJ2-7	.	.	TGTGCCAGCAGTACCCACGGCGAGCAGTACTTC	CASSTHGEQYF
TRBV10-3	TRBJ2-7	.	TRBD1	TGTGCCACCAGGGGGCGCCTCTCCTACGAGCAGTACTTC	CATRGRLSYEQYF
TRBV6-6	TRBJ1-5	.	.	TGTGCCAGCAGTCCCAGGGGTACGCCCCAGCATTTT	CASSPRGTPQHF
TRBV2	TRBJ2-5	.	TRBD1	TGTGCCAGCAGTTACCAGGGACAGGGTGGGATTGGGCAAGAGACCCAGTACTTC	CASSYQGQGGIGQETQYF
TRBV6-5	TRBJ1-2	few	.	TGTGCCAGCAGTAGGGAGGGCCCTGCTCCTAACTATGGCTACACCTTC	CASSREGPAPNYGYTF
TRBV12-3/TRBV12-4	TRBJ1-5	few	.	TGTGCCAGCAGCACGCGACCGATTTATAGCAATCAGCCCCAGCATTTT	CASSTRPIYSNQPQHF
TRBV5-6	TRBJ1-1	many	.	TGTGCCAGCAGCACCCTATCGGGGGGAAACACTGAAGCTTTCTTT	CASSTLSGGNTEAFF
TRBV14	TRBJ2-5	many	.	TGTGCCAGCAGCCGACACAGGGAGGTGGAGACCCAGTACTTC	CASSRHREVETQYF
TRBV7-3	TRBJ2-2	.	.	TGTGCCAGCAGCTCCGGGTCTAGCAAATTCGTTCAAGGGGAGCTGTTTTTT	CASSSGSSKFVQGELFF
TRBV5-6	TRBJ2-3	.	.	TGTGCCAGCAGCTACGGGACGGGGGGCTTGACAGATACGCAGTATTTT	CASSYGTGGLTDTQYF
TRBV13	TRBJ2-7	.	.	TGTGCCAGCAGCTTGGGCAGCTACCAGCAGTACTTC	CASSLGSYQQYF
TRBV7-9	TRBJ1-4	few	.	TGTGCCAGCAGCGCCGCGACAGCAACTAATGAAAAACTGTTTTTT	CASSAATATNEKLFF
TRBV20-1	TRBJ1-5	many	.	TGCAGTGCTAGGGAGGACTTCAATCAGCCCCAGCATTTT	CSAREDFNQPQHF
TRBV7-9	TRBJ1-1	.	.	TGTGCCAGCAGCGGAGACAGTCCGACTGAAGCTTTCTTT	CASSGDSPTEAFF
TRBV7-9	TRBJ2-3	.	.	TGTGCCAGCAGCACACAGGGACCGGATACGCAGTATTTT	CASSTQGPDTQYF
TRBV7-8	TRBJ1-5	.	TRBD1	TGTGCCAGCACCGGGGACAGGGGCGGCGGTCAGCCCCAGCATTTT	CASTGDRGGGQPQHF
TRBV4-1	TRBJ2-5	many	.	TGCGCCAGCAGCCAATGGGACGGCCAAGAGACCCAGTACTTC	CASSQWDGQETQYF
TRBV24-1	TRBJ2-5	many	TRBD2	TGTGCCACCTCTCTAGCGGGAGGGGAGACCCAGTACTTC	CATSLAGGETQYF
TRBV7-8	TRBJ2-7	many	.	TGTGCCAGCAGTCACGGGACACCAACCTACGAGCAGTACTTC	CASSHGTPTYEQYF
TRBV2	TRBJ2-7	few	TRBD1	TGTGCCAGCAGTTACCCCACTCCCGACAGGGGACGGATTCCCTACGAGCAGTACTTC	CASSYPTPDRGRIPYEQYF
TRBV7-9	TRBJ2-7	many	TRBD1	TGTGCCAGCAGCCGAAGGGGGACAGGACGAAGCTCCTACGAGCAGTACTTC	CASSRRGTGRSSYEQYF
TRBV6-5	TRBJ2-7	few	.	TGTGCCAGCAGTTACTCGCGGGGACCCTACGAGCAGTACTTC	CASSYSRGPYEQYF
TRBV20-1	TRBJ1-2	.	.	TGCAGTGCTCATGGACAACAGATAGAGGTTAACTATGGCTACACCTTC	CSAHGQQIEVNYGYTF
TRBV24-1	TRBJ1-2	few	.	TGTGCCACCAGTGAAGGAAGCTATGGCTACACCTTC	CATSEGSYGYTF
TRBV2	TRBJ2-5	.	TRBD1	TGTGCCAGCAGTTACTTGCCCCGGCAGGGGGTTTCAGAGACCCAGTACTTC	CASSYLPRQGVSETQYF
TRBV10-2	TRBJ2-7	few	TRBD2	TGTGCCAGCAGAGCTAGCGGGAGGGACTACGAGCAGTACTTC	CASRASGRDYEQYF
TRBV12-3/TRBV12-4	TRBJ2-5	.	TRBD1	TGTGCCAGCAGTTTAACGCTTCCTTACCGGGACAGGGGTACGGAAGAGACCCAGTACTTC	CASSLTLPYRDRGTEETQYF
TRBV7-2	TRBJ1-3	many	.	TGTGCCAGCAGCTTAGTTCGAGTCGGCGGAAACACCATATATTTT	CASSLVRVGGNTIYF
TRBV30	TRBJ1-3	.	TRBD1	TGTGCCTGGAGTGGGGGGACAGTCTCTGGAAACACCATATATTTT	CAWSGGTVSGNTIYF
TRBV6-6	TRBJ1-5	many	.	TGTGCCAGCAGTTACAAGGGGACGCGCTACAATCAGCCCCAGCATTTT	CASSYKGTRYNQPQHF
TRBV18	TRBJ1-1	.	.	TGTGCCAGCTCACCAAGGACGGATGAAGCTTTCTTT	CASSPRTDEAFF
TRBV9	TRBJ1-2	many	.	TGTGCCAGCAGCGTAGAGGCAGGGATCTCTGGCTACACCTTC	CASSVEAGISGYTF
TRBV10-3	TRBJ1-1	.	.	TGTGCCATCAGTGAGCCTGGGATGAACACTGAAGCTTTCTTT	CAISEPGMNTEAFF
TRBV7-6	TRBJ2-7	few	.	TGTGCCAGCAGCTTACCGGGGGTTGATGGGGCATACGAGCAGTACTTC	CASSLPGVDGAYEQYF
TRBV12-3/TRBV12-4	TRBJ2-5	few	.	TGTGCCAGCAGTTTTCCGACCCTTCTCGGGTCTAAAGAGACCCAGTACTTC	CASSFPTLLGSKETQYF
TRBV7-2	TRBJ2-5	many	.	TGTGCCAGCAGCTCGGGACTCCTCCTCACGACCCAGTACTTC	CASSSGLLLTTQYF
TRBV7-8	TRBJ2-7	many	TRBD2	TGTGCCAGCAGCCCCAGGCTTGGGACTAGCCGCTACGAGCAGTACTTC	CASSPRLGTSRYEQYF
TRBV10-3	TRBJ2-5	.	TRBD2	TGTGCCATTTCGACTAGCGGGACCCAGTACTTC	CAISTSGTQYF
TRBV7-6	TRBJ2-7	many	TRBD2	TGTGCCAGCAGCCAACTGGGAGGGCAGGAGCAGTACTTC	CASSQLGGQEQYF